The subject of this entry is one T cell receptor (beta chain). The data derive from a study of control samples from healthy donors and cancer patients. Assay used: immunoSEQ multiplex PCR; TCRdb lists only in-frame clones, some missing. Of around 110,000 clones listed, 85% to 95% are singletons. Germline V gene lookup returns CDR1 SGHRS and CDR2 YFSETQ. The length of the CDR3 is 15 residues. Unmatched junction bases numbered 7, after V lost 4 bases and J lost 10 bases. This receptor was obtained from a man aged 25 to 40 in good health. The sample taken for sequencing was blood. The chain employs TRBV5-1 and TRBJ2-1, with 14 nucleotides matching TRBD2. The CDR3 reads CASSPGLAGAGEQFF. The CDR3 nucleotides read TGCGCCAGCAGCCCGGGACTAGCGGGGGCGGGAGAGCAGTTCTTC.